The clone carrying this TCR beta chain is labeled large. Its matching antigen is unknown. The data were obtained in a study of PD-L1 blockade in urothelial cancer. As for the study in general: Enrolled patients had been treated previously with 0 to 3 chemotherapy regimens. Across tumor samples, the median number of T cells reached around 1,400. Study observations and caveats: Durably benefiting patients carried more tumor-infiltrating T lymphocytes.

All patients carried locally advanced or metastatic urothelial carcinoma. Clones were read by immunoSEQ multiplex PCR, and TCRdb kept only the in-frame ones, dropping some. The sample contains about 2,500 clones, about 39% of which appear only once. V was pared by 4 bases and J by 3 bases, with 8 bases of the junction left unmatched. Germline CDR1 reads SGDLS; CDR2 reads YYNGEE. This CDR3 has 15 residues. Sequencing used tumor tissue, obtained before atezolizumab (anti-PD-L1) treatment. The chain uses TRBV9 and TRBJ2-7; TRBD2 matches 9 bases. This sequence originates from a man in his 60s with urothelial cancer. CDR3 sequence (DNA): TGTGCCAGCAGCCCGCGGGCGGGGGGGCTCTACGAGCAGTACTTC. Translation gives CASSPRAGGLYEQYF.